This T cell receptor beta chain derives from a study of blood T cell repertoires in COVID-19. Cohort placement rested on clinical history that participants reported themselves. Sequencing used immunoSEQ multiplex PCR; TCRdb keeps in-frame clones, though not all of them. The sample shows some 140,000 clones, roughly four fifths of them seen only once. The sequence derives from a man between 40 and 49 years old with acute COVID-19. The sample was PBMCs or T cells enriched from blood (not recorded which).

The CDR3 sequence is CASSGQGTTEAFF. For the CDR3, the DNA is TGTGCCAGCAGCGGACAGGGTACCACTGAAGCTTTCTTT. The rearrangement joins TRBV7-3 to TRBJ1-1, with TRBD1 matching 8 bases. Trimming cost V 5 bases and J 4 bases; bases outside gene matches: 3. Germline CDR1 SGHTA, CDR2 FQGTGA. The CDR3 extends over 13 amino acids.